The 8 T cell receptor beta chains presented below share a single source sample, sequenced in a study of blood T cell repertoires in COVID-19. Measured with immunoSEQ multiplex PCR; TCRdb has only the in-frame clones, and not every one. The sample includes approximately 200,000 clones, about 85% of them seen just once. Sequenced: PBMCs or T cells enriched from blood (not recorded which). The source is a man under 40 who had recovered from COVID-19.

The J gene is TRBJ1-1, the V gene TRBV10-3; D unresolved. Germline CDR1 is ENHRY and CDR2 is SYGVKD. The CDR3 totals 14 residues. Trimming removed 10 bases at V and 7 bases at J, with 22 bases between. CDR3 sequence reads: CATKHGIGALEAFF. CDR3 bases: TGTGCCACAAAACACGGGATTGGTGCCCTTGAAGCTTTCTTT.

V usage is TRBV6-5 and J usage is TRBJ1-5; 9 nucleotides agree with TRBD1. The V and J ends lost 6 bases and 4 bases, in that order; junction bases with no gene match: 4. The germline CDR1 and CDR2 sequences are MNHEY and SVGAGI. This CDR3 has 14 residues. This CDR3 reads CASRGDRDNQPQHF. The CDR3 nucleotides read TGTGCCAGCAGGGGGGACAGGGATAATCAGCCCCAGCATTTT.

V gene TRBV5-6 combines with J gene TRBJ2-1; 8 nucleotides agree with TRBD1. Germline V gene lookup returns CDR1 SGHDT and CDR2 YYEEEE. V dropped 2 bases and J dropped 10; count of bases not matched to a gene: 2. The CDR3 loop spans 12 amino acids. The CDR3 region is CASSFWTGEQFF. In DNA, the CDR3 is TGTGCCAGCAGCTTTTGGACAGGGGAGCAGTTCTTC.

This sequence joins TRBV7-2 and TRBJ1-5; 9 nucleotides align to TRBD1. The germline V gene encodes CDR1 SGHTA and CDR2 FQGNSA. The CDR3 totals 15 residues. V was clipped by 3 bases and J by 7 bases; unmatched bases: 7. The CDR3 region is CASSLGQGLRQPQHF. The DNA of the CDR3 is TGTGCCAGCAGCTTGGGACAGGGCCTAAGGCAGCCCCAGCATTTT.

The rearrangement links TRBV5-8 to TRBJ2-1; TRBD2 matches at 8 bases. CDR1 is SGHTS and CDR2 is YDEGEE in the germline V gene. Unmatched junction bases numbered 10, after V lost 1 base and J lost 7 bases. There are 16 residues in the CDR3. The CDR3 here is CASSLRSGSSRNEQFF. In DNA, the CDR3 is TGTGCCAGCAGCTTGAGAAGCGGGAGTTCTCGTAATGAGCAGTTCTTC.

The gene calls are TRBV6-5 and TRBJ1-2; D uncertain. Germline V gene sequence: CDR1 MNHEY, CDR2 SVGAGI. The CDR3 is made up of 14 amino acids. V was trimmed by 5 bases and J by 4 bases, leaving 14 bases between them. The CDR3 bases are TGTGCCAGCAGTCCCTTCGGAGAAAGCTATGGCTACACCTTC. It translates to CASSPFGESYGYTF.

The chain joins TRBV7-2 to TRBJ1-5; weak D call: TRBD1 (5 bases). With 5 bases removed from V and 3 bases from J, the gap between germline ends came to 11 bases. CDR3 length: 14 residues. The germline V gene encodes CDR1 SGHTA and CDR2 FQGNSA. CDR3 residues: CASSAGPPNQPQHF. The CDR3 nucleotides read TGTGCCAGCAGCGCGGGACCCCCCAATCAGCCCCAGCATTTT.

This clone was observed once. The chain carries TRBV5-4 and TRBJ2-2; tentatively, D is TRBD1 (6 bases). V dropped 4 bases and J dropped 6 bases, with 22 bases sitting between them. Germline CDR1 reads SGHNT; CDR2 reads YYREEE (reference sequence). This CDR3 is built from 17 residues. The CDR3 sequence: CASSPSGQGPSPGELFF. The CDR3 coding sequence is TGTGCCAGCAGCCCTTCCGGTCAGGGGCCCTCCCCCGGGGAGCTGTTTTTT.